This T cell receptor beta chain was identified during a study of siplizumab effects on memory and regulatory T cells. Study results and limitations: Tregs that proliferated in siplizumab cultures did not have their suppressive function confirmed. Mapping to unstimulated subsets was achieved for only a minor fraction of alloreactive clones. The alloresponse seemed to draw substantially on naive T cells, which appeared more diverse than memory cells. Controls had approximately 25% Treg-derived mappable alloreactive CD4+ clones on average, versus approximately 70% with siplizumab.

On this clone: Its antigen is not known.

The method was immunoSEQ multiplex PCR; TCRdb's version includes in-frame clones alone and lacks a portion of them. The table includes about 40,000 clones, more than 80% detected once. CDR1 and CDR2 (germline): SGHVS, FNYEAQ. The V end was cut by 1 base, the J end by 1 base, with 10 bases between. The CDR3 length is 16 residues. The chain links TRBV7-6 to TRBJ2-2, with D uncertain. This clonotype was sampled from a human donor in good health. Sequencing was done on a sample of naive CD4+ T cells sorted from blood. The CDR3 reads CASSLVPQMNTGELFF. The DNA for the CDR3 is TGTGCCAGCAGCTTAGTTCCGCAGATGAACACCGGGGAGCTGTTTTTT. The full variable domain, in which reference TRBV7-6 and TRBJ2-2 provide the parts outside the CDR3, is GAGVSQSPRYKVTKRGQDVALRCDPISGHVSLYWYRQALGQGPEFLTYFNYEAQQDKSGLPNDRFSAERPEGSISTLTIQRTEQRDSAMYRCASSLVPQMNTGELFFGEGSRLTVL.